This T cell receptor (beta chain) was documented in a study of cytomegalovirus exposure and HLA in healthy donors. Study-level findings and limits: CMV antigen specificity was confirmed in vitro for a few CMV-associated chains.

Germline-derived CDR1 and CDR2 are SNHLY and FYNNEI. The junction had 2 bases not matched to a gene; V was cut back by 0 bases and J by 1 base. This CDR3 has 15 amino acids. About this clone: What it binds is not known.

The repertoire was sequenced with immunoSEQ multiplex PCR; TCRdb's copy has only in-frame clones and lacks some. The sample holds around 170,000 clones, roughly 91% seen once. Sequenced: PBMCs. This TCR was sampled from a man aged 18 to 29 in good health and CMV-seronegative. The chain links TRBV2 to TRBJ2-5; 7 bases line up with TRBD1. Written as DNA, the CDR3 is TGTGCCAGCAGTGAAGCAAGACAGGGCCAAGAGACCCAGTACTTC. It codes for CASSEARQGQETQYF.